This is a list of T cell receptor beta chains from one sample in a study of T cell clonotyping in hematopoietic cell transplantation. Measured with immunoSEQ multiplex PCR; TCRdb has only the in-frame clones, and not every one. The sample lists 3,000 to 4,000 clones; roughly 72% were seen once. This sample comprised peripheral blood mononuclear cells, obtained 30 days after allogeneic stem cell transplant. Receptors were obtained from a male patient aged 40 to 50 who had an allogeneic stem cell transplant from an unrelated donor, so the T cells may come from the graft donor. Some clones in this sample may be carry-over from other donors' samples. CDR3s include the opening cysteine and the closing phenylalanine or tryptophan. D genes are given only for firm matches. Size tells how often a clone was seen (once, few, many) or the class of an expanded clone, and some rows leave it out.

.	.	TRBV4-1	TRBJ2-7	TGCGCCAGCAGCCAAGGTAGGACGGGCGAGCAGTACTTC	CASSQGRTGEQYF
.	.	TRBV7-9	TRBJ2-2	TGTGCCAGCAGCGGAGAACACCGGGAGCTGTTTTTT	CASSGEHRELFF
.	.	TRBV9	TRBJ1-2	TGTGCCAGCAGCGTAGATTTAGGCGCTAACTATGGCTACACCTTC	CASSVDLGANYGYTF
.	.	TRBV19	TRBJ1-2	TGTGCCAGTAGGAATCGACTGACTAACTATGGCTACACCTTC	CASRNRLTNYGYTF
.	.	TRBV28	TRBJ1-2	TGTGCCAGCAGGCTATCAGGAATCTATGGCTACACCTTC	CASRLSGIYGYTF
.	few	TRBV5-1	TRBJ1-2	TGCGCCAGCAGCCGACAGAGCTATGGCTACACCTTC	CASSRQSYGYTF
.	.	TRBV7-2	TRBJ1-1	TGTGCCAGCAGCTTCCAAGGGCTCCACACTGAAGCTTTCTTT	CASSFQGLHTEAFF
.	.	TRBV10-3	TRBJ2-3	TGTGCCATCACCCCCGAGAATCGGGGCACAGATACGCAGTATTTT	CAITPENRGTDTQYF
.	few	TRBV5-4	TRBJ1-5	TGTGCCAGCAGCTTGGGGGCAGGGGTGCAGCCCCAGCATTTT	CASSLGAGVQPQHF
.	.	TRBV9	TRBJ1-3	TGTGCCAGCAGCCCACTACCCCTCTCTGGAAACACCATATATTTT	CASSPLPLSGNTIYF
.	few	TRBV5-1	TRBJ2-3	TGCGCCAGTAGCCAGGCAGATACGCAGTATTTT	CASSQADTQYF
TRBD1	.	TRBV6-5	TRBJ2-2	TGTGCCAGCAGTAGGGACAGGGACGTAAGGGAGCTGTTTTTT	CASSRDRDVRELFF
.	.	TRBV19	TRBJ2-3	TGTGCCAGTAGTATACGCGGGTTCACAGATACGCAGTATTTT	CASSIRGFTDTQYF
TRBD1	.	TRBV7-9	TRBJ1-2	TGTGCCAGCAGCTTACTTTCCGGGACAGGGGACCCTGGCTACACCTTC	CASSLLSGTGDPGYTF
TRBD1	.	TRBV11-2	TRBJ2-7	TGTGCCAGCAGCCTTCCGACAGGGGGCTCCTACGAGCAGTACTTC	CASSLPTGGSYEQYF
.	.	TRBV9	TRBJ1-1	TGTGCCAGCAGCGAAGGTGGCACTGAAGCTTTCTTT	CASSEGGTEAFF